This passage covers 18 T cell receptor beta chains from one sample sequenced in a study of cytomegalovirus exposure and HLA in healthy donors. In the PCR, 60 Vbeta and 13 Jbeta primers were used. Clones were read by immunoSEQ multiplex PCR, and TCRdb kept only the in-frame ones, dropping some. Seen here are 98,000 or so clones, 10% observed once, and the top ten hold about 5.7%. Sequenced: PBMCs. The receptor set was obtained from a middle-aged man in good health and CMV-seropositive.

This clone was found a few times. The CDR3 is CASSFIGTGVNSPLHF. The DNA for the CDR3 is TGTGCCAGCAGCTTTATTGGGACAGGGGTTAATTCACCCCTCCACTTT. The chain couples TRBV11-2 to TRBJ1-6, with 10 bases identical to TRBD1. The CDR3 is made up of 16 amino acids. CDR1 is SGHAT and CDR2 is FQNNGV in the germline V gene. The J segment lost 6 bases and the V segment lost 3 bases, leaving 5 bases of the junction unmatched. The full variable domain, in which reference TRBV11-2 and TRBJ1-6 provide the parts outside the CDR3, is EAGVAQSPRYKIIEKRQSVAFWCNPISGHATLYWYQQILGQGPKLLIQFQNNGVVDDSQLPKDRFSAERLKGVDSTLKIQPAKLEDSAVYLCASSFIGTGVNSPLHFGNGTRLTVT.

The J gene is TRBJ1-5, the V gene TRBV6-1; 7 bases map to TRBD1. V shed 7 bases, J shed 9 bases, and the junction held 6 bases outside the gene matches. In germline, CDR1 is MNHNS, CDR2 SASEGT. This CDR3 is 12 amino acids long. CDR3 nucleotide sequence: TGTGCCAGCATTGGGACAGATGGGCCCCAGCATTTT. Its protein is CASIGTDGPQHF.

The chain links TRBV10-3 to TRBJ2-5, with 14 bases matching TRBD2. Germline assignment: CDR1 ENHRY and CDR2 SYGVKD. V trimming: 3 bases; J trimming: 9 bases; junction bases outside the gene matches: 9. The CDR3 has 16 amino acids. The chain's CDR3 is CAISDPGLAGDEAQYF. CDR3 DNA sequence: TGTGCCATCAGTGACCCGGGACTAGCGGGAGATGAGGCCCAGTACTTC.

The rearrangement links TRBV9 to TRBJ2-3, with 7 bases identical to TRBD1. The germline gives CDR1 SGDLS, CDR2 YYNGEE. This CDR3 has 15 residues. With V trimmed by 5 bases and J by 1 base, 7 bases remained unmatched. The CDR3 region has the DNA TGTGCCAGCAGTACAACAGGGGAAGGCACAGATACGCAGTATTTT. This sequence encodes CASSTTGEGTDTQYF.

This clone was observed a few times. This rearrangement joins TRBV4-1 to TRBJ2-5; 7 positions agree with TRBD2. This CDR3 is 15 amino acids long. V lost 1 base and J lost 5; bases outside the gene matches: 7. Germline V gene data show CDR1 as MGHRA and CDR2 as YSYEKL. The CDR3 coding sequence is TGCGCCAGCAGCCAAGGGCTAGCGGTGAGGGAGACCCAGTACTTC. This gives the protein CASSQGLAVRETQYF.

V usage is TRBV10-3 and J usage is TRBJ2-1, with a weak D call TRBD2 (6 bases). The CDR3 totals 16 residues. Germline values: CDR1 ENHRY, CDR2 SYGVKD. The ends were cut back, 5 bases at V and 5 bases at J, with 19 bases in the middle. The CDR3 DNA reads TGTGCCATCAGTCCGGCTGGGGGGAGAGGGAACAATGAGCAGTTCTTC. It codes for CAISPAGGRGNNEQFF.

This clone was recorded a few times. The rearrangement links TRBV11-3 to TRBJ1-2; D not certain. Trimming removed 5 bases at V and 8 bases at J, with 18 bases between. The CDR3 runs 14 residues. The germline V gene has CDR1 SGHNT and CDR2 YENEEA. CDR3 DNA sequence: TGTGCCAGCAGCCTCACCCCCGGGATTCGGGGCTACACCTTC. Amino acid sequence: CASSLTPGIRGYTF.

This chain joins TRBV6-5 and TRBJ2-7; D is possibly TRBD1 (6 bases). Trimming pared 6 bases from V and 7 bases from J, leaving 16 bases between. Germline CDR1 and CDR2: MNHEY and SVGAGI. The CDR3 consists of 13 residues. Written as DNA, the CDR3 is TGTGCCAGCAGAGTCGGGCAGGGGTTAGAGCAGTACTTC. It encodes CASRVGQGLEQYF.

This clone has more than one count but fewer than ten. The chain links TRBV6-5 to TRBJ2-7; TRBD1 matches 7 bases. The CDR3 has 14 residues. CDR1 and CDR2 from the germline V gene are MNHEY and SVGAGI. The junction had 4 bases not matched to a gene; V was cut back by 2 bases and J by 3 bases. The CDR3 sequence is CASSYGTVDYEQYF. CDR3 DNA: TGTGCCAGCAGTTACGGGACAGTTGACTACGAGCAGTACTTC.

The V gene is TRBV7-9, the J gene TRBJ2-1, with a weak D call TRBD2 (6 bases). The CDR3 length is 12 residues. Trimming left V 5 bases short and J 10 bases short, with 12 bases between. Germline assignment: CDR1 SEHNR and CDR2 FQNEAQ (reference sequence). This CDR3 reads CASSHPSGEQFF. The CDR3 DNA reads TGTGCCAGCAGCCACCCCAGCGGGGAGCAGTTCTTC.

The CDR3 loop reads CASSLGTSGSRRTGELFF. DNA of the CDR3: TGTGCCAGCAGCCTTGGGACTAGCGGGAGTCGGCGCACCGGGGAGCTGTTTTTT. This chain connects TRBV13 to TRBJ2-2, with 14 bases aligning to TRBD2. The V and J ends lost 5 bases and 4 bases, in that order; junction bases with no gene match: 9. In germline, CDR1 is PRHDT, CDR2 FYEKMQ (reference sequence). This CDR3 is 18 amino acids long.

As DNA, the CDR3 is TGTGCCAGCAGTTCCACGGGGTGGGAGAGCTATGGTACCCAGTACTTC. It translates to CASSSTGWESYGTQYF. This chain joins TRBV28 and TRBJ2-5; D is possibly TRBD2 (5 bases). This CDR3 comprises 16 residues. The V end was cut by 4 bases, the J end by 8 bases, with 23 bases between. Germline V gives CDR1 MDHEN, CDR2 SYDVKM.

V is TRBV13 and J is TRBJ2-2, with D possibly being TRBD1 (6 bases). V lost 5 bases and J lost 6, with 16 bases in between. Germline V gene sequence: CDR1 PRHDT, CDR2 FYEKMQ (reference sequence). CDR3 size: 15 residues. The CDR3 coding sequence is TGTGCCAGCAGCCACTGGACAGAGCTCTCCGGGGAGCTGTTTTTT. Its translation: CASSHWTELSGELFF.

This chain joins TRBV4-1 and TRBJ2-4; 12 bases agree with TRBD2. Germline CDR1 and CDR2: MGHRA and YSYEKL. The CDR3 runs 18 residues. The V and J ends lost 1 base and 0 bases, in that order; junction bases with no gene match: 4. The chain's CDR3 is CASSQGLAGAVAKNIQYF. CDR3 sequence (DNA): TGCGCCAGCAGCCAAGGACTAGCGGGAGCGGTAGCCAAAAACATTCAGTACTTC.

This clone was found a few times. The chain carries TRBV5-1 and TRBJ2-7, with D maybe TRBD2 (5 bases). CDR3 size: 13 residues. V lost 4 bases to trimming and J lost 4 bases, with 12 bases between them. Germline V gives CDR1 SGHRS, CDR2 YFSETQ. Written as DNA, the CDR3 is TGCGCCAGCAGCCTGTCGAGGGAATACGAGCAGTACTTC. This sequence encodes CASSLSREYEQYF.

Written as DNA, the CDR3 is TGCGCCAGCAGCTTGCACAGGGGCTCCTACAATGAGCAGTTCTTC. This gives the protein CASSLHRGSYNEQFF. V and J are TRBV5-1 and TRBJ2-1; 7 bases line up with TRBD1. The CDR3 consists of 15 residues. Germline V CDR1 and CDR2: SGHRS, YFSETQ. Trimming removed 1 base from V and 0 bases from J; junction bases left unmatched: 1.

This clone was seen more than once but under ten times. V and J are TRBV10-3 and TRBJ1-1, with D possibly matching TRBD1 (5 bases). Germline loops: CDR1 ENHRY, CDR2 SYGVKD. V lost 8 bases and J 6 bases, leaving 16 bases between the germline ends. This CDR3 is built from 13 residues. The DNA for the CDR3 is TGTGCCATCGGGGCGGAGTTTGGGGCTGAAGCTTTCTTT. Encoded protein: CAIGAEFGAEAFF.

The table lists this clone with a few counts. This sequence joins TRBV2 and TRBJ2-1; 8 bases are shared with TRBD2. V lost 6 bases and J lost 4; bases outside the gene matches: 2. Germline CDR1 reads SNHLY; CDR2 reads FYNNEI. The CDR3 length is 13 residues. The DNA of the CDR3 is TGTGCCAGCAGACTAGCGGCTTACAATGAGCAGTTCTTC. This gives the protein CASRLAAYNEQFF.